These 26 T cell receptor beta chains were all obtained from the same sample, sequenced in a study of OX40 agonist ivuxolimab in advanced cancers. Only in-frame clones appear in the TCRdb table, and some are missing; sequencing was by immunoSEQ multiplex PCR. Of 60,000 to 85,000 clones listed, 90% were seen once; the top ten hold 0.37%. The sequencing used CD4+ or CD8+ T cells sorted from blood, collected in a trial of the OX40 agonist ivuxolimab. These receptors all come from an adult with an advanced solid tumor such as melanoma, head and neck, liver or kidney cancer.

The CDR3 spells CASSEGTGSPLHF. The DNA for the CDR3 is TGTGCCAGCAGTGAGGGTACGGGTTCACCCCTCCACTTT. The chain is built from TRBV28 and TRBJ1-6; D call uncertain. V lost 5 bases and J 9 bases, leaving 11 bases between the germline ends. The CDR3 extends over 13 amino acids. CDR1 and CDR2 from the germline V gene are MDHEN and SYDVKM.

The J gene is TRBJ2-1, the V gene TRBV30, with 10 bases lining up with TRBD2. The trim removed 4 bases at V and 14 bases at J, leaving 11 bases unmatched. CDR1 is GTSNPN, CDR2 SVGIG, per germline (reference sequence). The CDR3 sequence is 13 residues long. The CDR3 sequence is CAWMQFTGTSEFF. The CDR3 DNA follows: TGTGCCTGGATGCAGTTTACCGGGACTAGCGAGTTCTTC. The full variable domain, with the rest looked up from reference TRBV30 and TRBJ2-1, is SQTIHQWPATLVQPVGSPLSLECTVEGTSNPNLYWYRQAAGRGLQLLFYSVGIGQISSEVPQNLSASRPQDRQFILSSKKLLLSDSGFYLCAWMQFTGTSEFFGPGTRLTVL.

The rearrangement links TRBV27 to TRBJ2-7; 7 bases are a match to TRBD1. CDR3 length: 15 amino acids. The J segment lost 4 bases and the V segment lost 2 bases, leaving 8 bases of the junction unmatched. The germline gives CDR1 MNHEY, CDR2 SMNVEV (reference sequence). The CDR3 nucleotides are TGTGCCAGCAGTTTAGGAGTTGCCAGGGGGTACGAGCAGTACTTC. It codes for CASSLGVARGYEQYF.

The chain combines TRBV18 with TRBJ1-3, with D tentatively TRBD1 (5 bases). The germline gives CDR1 KGHSH, CDR2 LQKENI. The CDR3 loop spans 13 amino acids. V gave up 3 bases and J gave up 7 bases, with 10 bases separating them. CDR3 DNA: TGTGCCAGCTCACCCCGGGGCATCAACACCATATATTTT. Its protein product is CASSPRGINTIYF.

The chain has TRBV29-1 and TRBJ1-5, with 7 bases aligning to TRBD1. This CDR3 comprises 14 residues. J lost 6 bases, V lost 3 bases, and 8 bases had no gene match. Germline V lookup: CDR1 SQVTM, CDR2 ANQGSEA. Written as DNA, the CDR3 is TGCAGCGTTGACGCAGGGGGAAACGGTCAGCCCCAGCATTTT. This sequence encodes CSVDAGGNGQPQHF.

This clone turned up a few times. The chain combines TRBV9 with TRBJ1-1; D not resolved. CDR1 is SGDLS and CDR2 is YYNGEE in the germline V gene. This CDR3 comprises 15 residues. V was cut by 0 bases and J by 4 bases, with 13 bases left in between. Written as DNA, the CDR3 is TGTGCCAGCAGCGTAGCCCCCGCCGAGGGCACTGAAGCTTTCTTT. Amino acids: CASSVAPAEGTEAFF.

This clone has more than one count but fewer than ten. The chain employs TRBV5-6 and TRBJ1-6; the D gene is possibly TRBD1 (5 bases). V was cut by 3 bases and J by 2 bases, with 12 bases left in between. Germline V CDR1 and CDR2: SGHDT, YYEEEE. This CDR3 spans 16 amino acids. As DNA, the CDR3 is TGTGCCAGCAGCTCGGGCCGGGGGACCTATAATTCACCCCTCCACTTT. Residues: CASSSGRGTYNSPLHF.

Written as DNA, the CDR3 is TGTGCCAGCAGTTACACACCAGGGGACGGCTACACCTTC. It codes for CASSYTPGDGYTF. The chain uses TRBV6-5 and TRBJ1-2; possibly TRBD1 for D (6 bases). The V end was cut by 2 bases, the J end by 8 bases, with 12 bases between. The CDR3 loop spans 13 amino acids. CDR1 is MNHEY, CDR2 SVGAGI, per germline.

The J gene is TRBJ2-5, the V gene TRBV7-7, with TRBD2 matching 10 bases. The length of the CDR3 is 14 residues. V lost 10 bases, J lost 1 base, and 6 bases stayed unmatched. Germline loops: CDR1 SSHAT, CDR2 FNYEAQ (reference sequence). The CDR3 coding sequence is TGTGCCACCGGGGCTAGCGGGGGCCAAGAGACCCAGTACTTC. Amino acids: CATGASGGQETQYF.

V gene TRBV28 combines with J gene TRBJ2-4; D possibly corresponds to TRBD1 (5 bases). CDR1 and CDR2 (germline): MDHEN, SYDVKM. Trimming took 5 bases from V and 12 from J, leaving 23 bases between them. The CDR3 runs to 15 residues. This CDR3 reads CASSPHPRQSATQYF. The DNA of the CDR3 is TGTGCCAGCAGTCCTCACCCAAGACAGTCGGCCACTCAGTACTTC. Full variable domain (rest looked up from reference TRBV28 and TRBJ2-4): DVKVTQSSRYLVKRTGEKVFLECVQDMDHENMFWYRQDPGLGLRLIYFSYDVKMKEKGDIPEGYSVSREKKERFSLILESASTNQTSMYLCASSPHPRQSATQYFGAGTRLSVL.

The chain combines TRBV9 with TRBJ2-2, with D possibly matching TRBD2 (5 bases). V gave up 0 bases and J gave up 6 bases, with 12 bases separating them. This CDR3 has 15 residues. In germline, CDR1 is SGDLS, CDR2 YYNGEE. The CDR3 spells CASSVGPRGPGELFF. The CDR3, as DNA: TGTGCCAGCAGCGTAGGGCCTAGAGGGCCCGGGGAGCTGTTTTTT. The whole variable domain, remainder taken from reference TRBV9 and TRBJ2-2, is DSGVTQTPKHLITATGQRVTLRCSPRSGDLSVYWYQQSLDQGLQFLIQYYNGEERAKGNILERFSAQQFPDLHSELNLSSLELGDSALYFCASSVGPRGPGELFFGEGSRLTVL.

This clone was detected only once. The gene calls are TRBV9 and TRBJ2-7; D might be TRBD1 or TRBD2, each matching 6 bases. This CDR3 is built from 14 residues. CDR1 and CDR2 (germline): SGDLS, YYNGEE. The V end was cut by 3 bases, the J end by 3 bases, with 13 bases between. CDR3 coding DNA: TGTGCCAGCAGCGGACAGGAGGGGTTCTACGAGCAGTACTTC. This codes for CASSGQEGFYEQYF.

The J gene is TRBJ2-7, the V gene TRBV7-6, with TRBD1 matching over 10 bases. The junction had 7 bases not matched to a gene; V was cut back by 3 bases and J by 5 bases. Germline CDR1 is SGHVS and CDR2 is FNYEAQ. CDR3 length: 15 amino acids. The DNA for the CDR3 is TGTGCCAGCAGCTTTAGCGGACAGGGGGTCAACGAGCAGTACTTC. Translation: CASSFSGQGVNEQYF.

The V gene is TRBV19, the J gene TRBJ1-1; tentative D call: TRBD1 (5 bases). CDR1 LNHDA and CDR2 SQIVND come from the germline V gene (reference sequence). The CDR3 totals 17 residues. Between the trimmed V and J ends, which lost 4 bases and 1 base, there was a span of 19 bases. CDR3 region: CASSSGVWGVGNTEAFF. The CDR3 DNA reads TGTGCCAGTAGTAGCGGCGTGTGGGGGGTAGGGAACACTGAAGCTTTCTTT.

The chain's CDR3 is CASSSQNTEAFF. CDR3 in DNA: TGTGCCAGCAGCTCGCAGAACACTGAAGCTTTCTTT. V and J are TRBV7-9 and TRBJ1-1; no definite D call. Germline V gene lookup returns CDR1 SEHNR and CDR2 FQNEAQ (reference sequence). This CDR3 is 12 amino acids long. The ends were cut back, 4 bases at V and 1 base at J, with 4 bases in the middle.

This sequence joins TRBV6-5 and TRBJ2-7; no clear D gene. The V gene's germline CDR1 is MNHEY and CDR2 SVGAGI. V was pared by 10 bases and J by 6 bases, with 16 bases between. This CDR3 is 12 amino acids long. CDR3 DNA sequence: TGTGCCACTCAGGACGGAGCCCTCGAGCAGTACTTC. As protein: CATQDGALEQYF.

The chain couples TRBV5-4 to TRBJ2-3; no reliable D call. CDR3 length: 15 residues. The germline gives CDR1 SGHNT, CDR2 YYREEE (reference sequence). Trimming shortened V by 0 bases and J by 0 bases, and 8 bases separated the two germline ends. This CDR3 reads CASSLDPGSTDTQYF. The CDR3 bases are TGTGCCAGCAGCTTGGATCCGGGTAGCACAGATACGCAGTATTTT.

This chain's CDR3 is CASSDELIVSPLHF. The CDR3 nucleotides are TGTGCCAGCAGTGACGAACTCATTGTTTCACCCCTCCACTTT. The rearrangement joins TRBV25-1 to TRBJ1-6; D gene unclear. The CDR3 contains 14 residues. The germline V and J ends were trimmed by 3 bases and 9 bases, with 12 bases remaining between them. The germline V gene encodes CDR1 MGHDK and CDR2 SYGVNS.

This chain uses TRBV7-6 with TRBJ2-7, with 8 bases matching TRBD1. V was clipped by 5 bases and J by 9 bases; unmatched bases: 9. This CDR3 contains 13 residues. Looked up from germline, CDR1 is SGHVS and CDR2 is FNYEAQ. Written as DNA, the CDR3 is TGTGCCAGCAGCCCGACAGGGGCGAGTGGGCAGTACTTC. Protein product: CASSPTGASGQYF. The full variable domain, its missing parts supplied by reference TRBV7-6 and TRBJ2-7, is GAGVSQSPRYKVTKRGQDVALRCDPISGHVSLYWYRQALGQGPEFLTYFNYEAQQDKSGLPNDRFSAERPEGSISTLTIQRTEQRDSAMYRCASSPTGASGQYFGPGTRLTVT.

This chain links TRBV2 with TRBJ1-6; D ambiguous. Germline V CDR1 and CDR2: SNHLY, FYNNEI. Trimming took 5 bases from V and 5 from J, leaving 16 bases between them. This CDR3 contains 16 residues. The CDR3 is CASSLRQVGNNSPLHF. The CDR3 bases are TGTGCCAGCAGTCTTAGGCAGGTGGGGAATAATTCACCCCTCCACTTT. Looking up the rest from reference TRBV2 and TRBJ1-6 gives the full variable domain: EPEVTQTPSHQVTQMGQEVILRCVPISNHLYFYWYRQILGQKVEFLVSFYNNEISEKSEIFDDQFSVERPDGSNFTLKIRSTKLEDSAMYFCASSLRQVGNNSPLHFGNGTRLTVT.

V gene TRBV5-1 combines with J gene TRBJ2-5; tentative D call: TRBD2 (5 bases). Trimming removed 0 bases at V and 1 base at J, with 7 bases between. The CDR3 consists of 14 residues. Germline V gene data show CDR1 as SGHRS and CDR2 as YFSETQ. CDR3 region: CASSLGEFQETQYF. The CDR3, as DNA: TGCGCCAGCAGCTTGGGGGAGTTCCAAGAGACCCAGTACTTC.

This chain joins TRBV5-8 and TRBJ2-6; 9 bases agree with TRBD1. CDR3 size: 18 residues. V gave up 1 base and J gave up 0 bases; unmatched junction bases: 5. Germline CDR1 reads SGHTS; CDR2 reads YDEGEE. CDR3 DNA sequence: TGTGCCAGCAGCTTGCAAGTGGACAGGGGCTCTGGGGCCAACGTCCTGACTTTC. Protein product: CASSLQVDRGSGANVLTF. Based on the CDR3 plus reference TRBV5-8 and TRBJ2-6, the full variable domain is EAGVTQSPTHLIKTRGQQATLRCSPISGHTSVYWYQQALGLGLQFLLWYDEGEERNRGNFPPRFSGRQFPNYSSELNVNALELEDSALYLCASSLQVDRGSGANVLTFGAGSRLTVL.

The chain combines TRBV18 with TRBJ1-1; D is uncertain. The CDR3 covers 13 residues. V lost 4 bases, J lost 1 base, and 7 bases lay in between. Germline V lookup: CDR1 KGHSH, CDR2 LQKENI. The CDR3 here is CASSLIKNTEAFF. The CDR3 nucleotides are TGTGCCAGCTCACTCATAAAGAACACTGAAGCTTTCTTT. Complete variable domain (other parts from reference TRBV18 and TRBJ1-1): NAGVMQNPRHLVRRRGQEARLRCSPMKGHSHVYWYRQLPEEGLKFMVYLQKENIIDESGMPKERFSAEFPKEGPSILRIQQVVRGDSAAYFCASSLIKNTEAFFGQGTRLTVV.

The chain has TRBV30 and TRBJ2-1, with 14 positions matching TRBD2. V trimming: 5 bases; J trimming: 0 bases; junction bases outside the gene matches: 12. The CDR3 runs to 19 residues. Germline values: CDR1 GTSNPN, CDR2 SVGIG (reference sequence). CDR3: CAWSKGLAGVEVSYNEQFF. The CDR3 DNA is TGTGCCTGGTCGAAGGGACTAGCGGGAGTGGAAGTCTCCTACAATGAGCAGTTCTTC.

Notes on this clone: A junction end diverges from the germline sequence, so it may reflect a read error. This CDR3 is also generated by other DNA sequences in the sample. This rearrangement joins TRBV6-5 to TRBJ1-2, with TRBD1 identical over 9 bases. The CDR3 length is 14 residues. Germline CDR1 reads MNHEY; CDR2 reads SVGAGI. CDR3 nucleotides: TGTGCCAGCAGTCGGACAGGGGTTGGGTATGGCTATACCTTC. Translation gives CASSRTGVGYGYTF.

This rearrangement joins TRBV5-1 to TRBJ2-5; 7 bases line up with TRBD1. Germline V lookup: CDR1 SGHRS, CDR2 YFSETQ. The CDR3 contains 15 residues. J gave up 5 bases and V 0 bases, and 7 bases lay outside the gene matches. CDR3 nucleotides: TGCGCCAGCAGCTTGGAGCAGGGGGAGTGGGAGACCCAGTACTTC. Translated: CASSLEQGEWETQYF.